This T cell receptor beta chain was sequenced for a study of T-cell memory formation after mild COVID-19. Study in general: TCR clusters were mostly confined to one donor each. Study findings and constraints: CD4+ bias marked clones expanding day 15 to 37, unlike balanced contracting clones. CD8+ contracting clones occupied EMRA, while CD4+ ones occupied mainly CM and EM. Confirmation of SARS-CoV-2 specificity was lacking for second-wave clones peaking day 37.

This clonotype has a handful of counts. What it binds is unknown. TCRdb ran MiXCR on the 5' RACE reads and lists one entry per CDR3 protein. The data contain hundreds of thousands of distinct CDR3 sequences, 20% of them singletons. The sequence derives from an adult woman who had mild COVID-19 (a few samples of this study predate the infection). Cell type and time point are not known. Sequenced material: PBMCs or a T cell subset sorted from them (not recorded which).

CDR3 sequence: CASSQGDIYYEQYF. CDR3 DNA: TGTGCCAGCAGCCAAGGGGACATATACTACGAGCAGTACTTC. The rearrangement uses TRBV3-1 and TRBJ2-7; perhaps TRBD1 as D (6 bases). The CDR3 sequence is 14 residues long. The ends were cut back, 1 base at V and 3 bases at J, with 10 bases in the middle. Germline CDR1 reads LGHDT; CDR2 reads YNNKEL (reference sequence).